Sequencing of this T cell receptor beta chain was carried out in a study of Graves' ophthalmopathy and Graves' hyperthyroidism. This clonotype was detected only a few times. No antigen is known for it. V lost 8 bases and J 5 bases, leaving 12 bases between the germline ends. This CDR3 contains 13 residues. Per germline, CDR1 WSHSY and CDR2 SAAADI. Researchers turned away patients with other autoimmune diseases, uncontrolled infections, pregnancy or lactation. Diagnosis was based on clinical symptoms, serum thyroxine, TRAb, thyroid ultrasound and orbital computed tomography. Amplified material comprised TCR beta CDR3 regions derived from RNA transcripts. The library came from an HTBI-primed first-round RT-PCR and a second-round multiplex PCR. TCRdb redid the calling of the multiplex PCR reads with MiXCR, one entry per CDR3 protein. Found here are about 700,000 distinct CDR3 sequences, just over 40% of them singletons; the top ten hold more than 3%.

The study's findings and limits: Most thyroid clonotypes with frequency above 0.001 were detected in blood too.

The sequencing input was peripheral blood. This sequence joins TRBV10-2 and TRBJ2-2, with unresolved D. This clonotype was sampled from an adult man with Graves' ophthalmopathy. CDR3 nucleotides: TGCGCCAGCTCAGATTTAGGGACCGGGGAGCTGTTTTTT. Translated: CASSDLGTGELFF.